This T cell receptor (beta chain) appears in the sequencing data of a study of blood T cells in healthy people across ages (dated by TCRdb to the mid-2010s). Background for the entire study: In model experiments, roughly one uniquely barcoded TCR beta cDNA molecule per two T cells was captured by template switching. Using deep sequencing normalized with unique cDNA molecular identifiers, the study measured how TCR beta repertoire diversity changes with age. The donors were split into four age groups: young (average 16 years), middle-aged (around 40), aged (about 56) and long-lived (about 82). To avoid experimental bias, donors of different ages were randomly spread across the sequencing lanes. Two additional independent replicas of 1 million unique cDNA reads from the same blood draw were analyzed for two donors (one aged 18 to 29 and one aged 80 or older).

In regard to this clonotype: This receptor's antigen is unknown. Base qualities were left out, and no much larger clone turns up one base away.

The donors were under 40 Caucasian individuals from Russia, aged 6 to 90 years, who were systemically healthy. Ten milliliters of peripheral blood were drawn from each donor into EDTA-treated Vacutainer tubes. Ficoll-Paque density-gradient centrifugation was used to isolate PBMCs, with at least 7 million per sample. Trizol reagent was used to extract total RNA from PBMCs, with at least 5 micrograms per sample. Naive CD45RAhigh/CD27high T cell percentages were measured by flow cytometry on a PBMC aliquot from every donor. What the research found in general, with its limitations: Total diversity estimates from one million sequenced T cells were considered lower bounds and underestimates. The CMV infection status of donors was not known, potentially confounding age-related changes in expanded clonotypes. Compared with the aged group, the long-lived group had more naive CD4+ T cells, fewer expanded clones and increased TCR diversity, suggesting age selection. As age increased, observed TCR beta diversity per million T cells dropped in a roughly linear way, and a significant reduction was already evident by age 40. A strong correlation was found between observed TCR beta diversity and the percentage of naive T cells measured by flow cytometry. Bulk unsorted PBMC profiling prevented conclusive comparison of naive and antigen-experienced compartments.

Libraries were prepared through 5' RACE. Sequencer: Illumina HiSeq 2500. A second roughly 6 to 12 cycle PCR used a sample-barcoded 5' primer and a J-beta primer mix. A unique molecular identifier was introduced onto each TCR beta cDNA molecule by a template-switch 5' adaptor carrying 12 random nucleotides. Each sample yielded at least 2.5 million CDR3-containing paired-end reads. First-strand cDNA synthesis was performed from all RNA using the Mint cDNA synthesis kit, with priming by a TRBC-specific oligonucleotide. After uracil-DNA glycosylase treatment, a first 18-cycle PCR used universal primers M1SS and BC2_uni_R on all cDNA. Processing in the source paper ran as follows. For normalization, 1 million high-quality reads were randomly selected from each sample, with every read carrying a distinct molecular identifier. Instead of being binned into consensus sequences, reads that shared molecular identifiers were thrown out. CDR3 identification, clonotype clustering and error correction used MiTCR with a Q25 quality threshold and the strictest error-elimination algorithm. A nonparametric unseen species model using Euler transformation provided a lower-bound estimate of total TCR beta diversity. TCRdb cleaned the public reads at Q25 with fastp, built clones with MiXCR and kept in-frame beta chains. Identical CDR3 proteins give one entry, which carries the most common genes and DNA. The V and J calls follow TCRdb's processing rather than the paper's. This sample has over 1.5 million distinct CDR3 sequences in its table, and about 50% of those were observed once. Of the sample, over 2% is held by the ten largest clones.

The CDR3, cysteine through phenylalanine, is 14 amino acids long. Just the 42-base CDR3 DNA is kept, in frame starting at base 1. The germline V gene (reference sequence) supplies CDR1 DFQATT and CDR2 SNEGSKA. The trim is 5 bases for V and 0 bases for J, with a gap of 11 bases between the germline ends. This sequence was found in a woman in her thirties or forties in good health. The rearranged chain carries TRBV20-1 and TRBJ1-5; a tentative D call is TRBD1 (5 bases match). The sample consisted of blood. The sequence in DNA is TGCAGTGCTTCACAGGCCGATAGCAATCAGCCCCAGCATTTT. It codes for CSASQADSNQPQHF.